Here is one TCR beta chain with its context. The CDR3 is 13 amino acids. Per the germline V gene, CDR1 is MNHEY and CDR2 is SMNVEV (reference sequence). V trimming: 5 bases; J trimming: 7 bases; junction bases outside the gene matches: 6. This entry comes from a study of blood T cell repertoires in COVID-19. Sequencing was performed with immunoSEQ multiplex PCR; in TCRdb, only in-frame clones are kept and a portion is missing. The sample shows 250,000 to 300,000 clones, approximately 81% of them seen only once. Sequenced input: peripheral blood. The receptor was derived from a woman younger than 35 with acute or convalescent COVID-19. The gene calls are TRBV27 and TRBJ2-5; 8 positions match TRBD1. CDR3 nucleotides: TGTGCCAGCAGTATCCAGGGGGCGGGGACCCAGTACTTC. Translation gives CASSIQGAGTQYF.